The sequence of this T cell receptor beta chain was determined in a study of shared clonotypes between healthy human individuals. At the level of the study: The study used three CD4 naive, three CD4 memory, two CD8 naive and one CD8 memory plate per donor. Notes on the study in general: Researchers found naive subsets generally carried larger estimated richness than memory subsets. Unshared clonotypes carried lower generation probabilities than those common to all four donors. Sequencing depth was predicted to influence how clonotypes are shared among donors.

Repertoires were generated with immunoSEQ multiplex PCR, while TCRdb's copy carries only in-frame clones and drops some. The profile covers over a million clones, with 75% to 85% appearing a single time and approximately 0.52% taken by the ten largest. In germline, CDR1 is MGHRA, CDR2 YSYEKL. CDR3 size: 16 residues. V gave up 8 bases and J gave up 0 bases; unmatched junction bases: 12. To note about this clone: Its specificity is unknown.

The sequenced sample was memory CD4+ T cells from PBMCs. Subset reported: CD45RA-negative fraction. The chain links TRBV4-1 to TRBJ1-1; 7 nucleotides agree with TRBD1. The clonotype was recovered from a man aged 18-30 years in good health. Some clones in this sample may be carry-over from other donors' samples. CDR3 residues: CASGYKAGTVNTEAFF. The CDR3 nucleotides are TGCGCCAGCGGCTACAAAGCCGGGACAGTGAACACTGAAGCTTTCTTT.